Here is one T cell receptor beta chain with its context. Its antigen is undetermined. The CDR3 consists of 15 residues. Germline values: CDR1 LGHDT, CDR2 YNNKEL (reference sequence). V was pared by 1 base and J by 0 bases, with 7 bases between. TCRdb processed the 5' RACE reads anew with MiXCR; each CDR3 protein has one entry. Among fewer than 900,000 distinct CDR3 sequences listed, about 20% were seen once. These data belong to a study of identical twins. Broader study findings: Zero-insertion results could be subject to partial confounding by invariant MAIT and iNKT cells.

These data were also reused for a study on T cells expressing NK-cell markers.

This chain links TRBV3-1 with TRBJ1-5; D gene ambiguous. This sequence was found in a woman in her late teens or twenties in good health. What was sequenced was PBMCs. CDR3 coding DNA: TGTGCCAGCAGCCAAGGGTCATATAGCAATCAGCCCCAGCATTTT. Amino acid sequence: CASSQGSYSNQPQHF.